This TCR beta chain was profiled in a study of blood T cell repertoires in COVID-19. Study-level information: Material from acute and convalescent COVID-19 was sourced from the United States, Italy and Spain. Sample material is recorded as cDNA or gDNA derived from T cells, B-cell-depleted T cells, or PBMCs.

The Seattle site enrolled patients during active infection and followed them longitudinally. Germline-derived CDR1 and CDR2 are SGHRS and YFSETQ. This CDR3 is built from 14 residues. V lost 3 bases to trimming and J lost 10 bases; unmatched junction nucleotides: 4. Original handling: Reference gene primer amplification gave nucleated cell count estimates. Profiling relied on immunoSEQ multiplex PCR, and the TCRdb table lists in-frame clones only, not all of them. V, J and clone size reflect that table, while D and trimming were determined from the DNA. The table records 70,000 to 95,000 clones, about 78% of them present only once.

The receptor was derived from a man in his 60s with COVID-19, enrolled during active disease. V usage is TRBV5-1 and J usage is TRBJ2-1; TRBD2 aligns across 13 bases. Sequenced: peripheral blood. The CDR3 spells CASSSGLAGVEQFF. As DNA, the CDR3 is TGCGCCAGCAGCTCCGGACTAGCGGGAGTAGAGCAGTTCTTC. Complete variable domain (other parts from reference TRBV5-1 and TRBJ2-1): KAGVTQTPRYLIKTRGQQVTLSCSPISGHRSVSWYQQTPGQGLQFLFEYFSETQRNKGNFPGRFSGRQFSNSRSEMNVSTLELGDSALYLCASSSGLAGVEQFFGPGTRLTVL.